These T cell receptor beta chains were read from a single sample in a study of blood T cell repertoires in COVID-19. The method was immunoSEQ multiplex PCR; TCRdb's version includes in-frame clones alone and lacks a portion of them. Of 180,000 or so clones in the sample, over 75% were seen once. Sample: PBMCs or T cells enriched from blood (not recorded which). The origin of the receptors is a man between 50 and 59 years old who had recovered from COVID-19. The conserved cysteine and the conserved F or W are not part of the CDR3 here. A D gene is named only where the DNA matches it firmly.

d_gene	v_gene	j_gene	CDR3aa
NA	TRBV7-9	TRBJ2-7	ASSLDSPREQY
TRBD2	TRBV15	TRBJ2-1	ATSRDLSGLRLNEQF
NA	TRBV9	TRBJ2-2	ASSLPTTRSNTGELF
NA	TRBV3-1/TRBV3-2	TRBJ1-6	ASSQGLGQPSSYNSPLH
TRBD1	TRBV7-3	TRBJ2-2	ASSLTPGQGNTGELF
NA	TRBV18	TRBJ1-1	ASSPREDTEAF
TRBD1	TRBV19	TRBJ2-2	ASSSGTGKTGELF
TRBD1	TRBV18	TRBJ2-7	ASSKQGAYEQY
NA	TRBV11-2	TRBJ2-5	ASSLEVVGQVTQY
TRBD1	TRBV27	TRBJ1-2	ASRGTGGRNYGYT
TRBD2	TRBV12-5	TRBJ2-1	ASGQLAGDHNEQF
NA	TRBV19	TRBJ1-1	ASSSRAGAF
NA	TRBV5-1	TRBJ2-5	ASSLGGKETQY